This T cell receptor (beta chain) was captured by sequencing in a study of CD8 T cells in ankylosing spondylitis. Overall study results and limits: Significantly higher representation of disease-linked clones was reported for matched ankylosing spondylitis synovial fluid. A motif in TCR beta, a set of eight highly homologous variants, appeared characteristic of ankylosing spondylitis blood. Earlier studies detected some motif variants in reactive arthritis synovial fluid and blood.

Many counts were recorded for this clonotype. Its antigen is currently unknown. CDR1 and CDR2 (germline): MGHRA, YSYEKL. The CDR3 consists of 17 residues. Trimming stripped 1 base from V and 0 bases from J, with 13 bases between. Preparation of TCR beta libraries was done by quantitative 5'-RACE with molecular barcodes. TCRdb analysed the 5' RACE reads with MiXCR anew, one entry per CDR3 protein. This sample yields under 250,000 distinct CDR3 sequences, of which about 11% are seen a single time; around 2.6% belongs to the top ten. The clonotype was recovered from a male donor with ankylosing spondylitis or in good health (not recorded which). The specimen was blood, either unsorted or a sorted T cell fraction (not recorded which). The rearrangement links TRBV4-1 to TRBJ2-4; no reliable D call. The CDR3 DNA reads TGCGCCAGCAGCCAAGGCCTATCCTCCTCAGCCAAAAACATTCAGTACTTC. Amino acid sequence: CASSQGLSSSAKNIQYF.